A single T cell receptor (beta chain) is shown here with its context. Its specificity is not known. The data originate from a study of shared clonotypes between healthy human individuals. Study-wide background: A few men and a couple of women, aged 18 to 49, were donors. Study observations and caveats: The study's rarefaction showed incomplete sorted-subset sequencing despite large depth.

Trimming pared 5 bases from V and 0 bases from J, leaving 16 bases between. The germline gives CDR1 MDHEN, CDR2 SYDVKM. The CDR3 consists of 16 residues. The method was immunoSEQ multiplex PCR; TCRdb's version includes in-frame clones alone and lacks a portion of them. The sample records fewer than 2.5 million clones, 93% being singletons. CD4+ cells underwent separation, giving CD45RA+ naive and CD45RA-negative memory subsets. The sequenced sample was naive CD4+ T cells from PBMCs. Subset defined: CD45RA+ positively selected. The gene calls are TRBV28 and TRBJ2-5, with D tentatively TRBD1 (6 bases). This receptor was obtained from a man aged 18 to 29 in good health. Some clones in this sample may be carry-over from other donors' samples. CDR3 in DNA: TGTGCCAGCAGTCCACTGACAGGAAATTACCAAGAGACCCAGTACTTC. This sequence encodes CASSPLTGNYQETQYF.